The rows below give T cell receptor beta chains drawn from one sample of a study of Graves' ophthalmopathy and Graves' hyperthyroidism. TCRdb processed the multiplex PCR reads anew with MiXCR; each CDR3 protein has one entry. The table records more than 550,000 distinct CDR3 sequences, over 40% of them present only once. The sample taken for sequencing was peripheral blood. Every receptor here comes from an adult man with Graves' ophthalmopathy. Each CDR3 is given with its conserved first and last residue. D genes are given only for firm matches. Size values are once, few and many counts, or a class for expanded clones, and some rows have none.

>TRBJ1-2|TRBV11-2|-|-
TGTGCCAGCAGCTTAGAAAGGGGCAGGGTTAACTATGGCTACACCTTC
CASSLERGRVNYGYTF
>TRBJ2-2|TRBV25-1|many|-
TGTGCCAGCAGTCCAGTTACAGGGTCCGGGGAGCTGTTTTTT
CASSPVTGSGELFF
>TRBJ2-7|TRBV2|many|-
TGTGCCAGCACGGCGCGGGGCTCCTACGAGCAGTACTTC
CASTARGSYEQYF
>TRBJ1-2|TRBV7-8|-|-
TGTGCTACGGACAGTGCCTATGGCTACACCTTC
CATDSAYGYTF
>TRBJ1-2|TRBV19|many|-
TGTGCCAGTAGGAAGGGGAACTCCTATGGCTACACCTTC
CASRKGNSYGYTF
>TRBJ2-6|TRBV7-9|-|-
TGTGCCAGCAGCGACGGCCCGGGGGCCAACGTCCTGACTTTC
CASSDGPGANVLTF
>TRBJ2-5|TRBV7-9|-|TRBD2
TGTGCCAGCAGACGATTGGGGGGGGTCGGAGAGACCCAGTACTTC
CASRRLGGVGETQYF
>TRBJ1-4|TRBV12-3/TRBV12-4|few|-
TGTGCCAGCAGTTTAGACAGGAGGAATGAAAAACTGTTTTTT
CASSLDRRNEKLFF
>TRBJ1-1|TRBV10-3|many|-
TGTGCCATCAGTGAATTGGTTGGGCCGGCCTGGGAAGCTTTCTTT
CAISELVGPAWEAFF
>TRBJ1-1|TRBV11-1|few|-
TGTGCCAGCAGCTTTAAATTCAGGAACACTGAAGCTTTCTTT
CASSFKFRNTEAFF
>TRBJ2-6|TRBV7-9|-|-
TGTGCCAGCAGCTTGGACACCGGGGCTGCTGGGGCCAACGTCCTGACTTTC
CASSLDTGAAGANVLTF
>TRBJ2-5|TRBV30|-|TRBD2
TGTGCCTGGAGTGAACTGTTTGGGACTAGCCAGGAGACCCAGTACTTC
CAWSELFGTSQETQYF
>TRBJ1-6|TRBV2|many|-
TGTGCCAGCAGTGGGTTGACGGCTTCCCTCCACTTT
CASSGLTASLHF
>TRBJ2-5|TRBV4-1|-|TRBD2
TGCGCCAGCAGCCAAGACGGGACTAGCGGGGGGGCCAGGGAGACCCAGTACTTC
CASSQDGTSGGARETQYF
>TRBJ2-1|TRBV11-1|-|TRBD2
TGTGCCAGCAGCTTGGTAGCGGGGGTATCGACCTACAATGAGCAGTTCTTC
CASSLVAGVSTYNEQFF
>TRBJ2-7|TRBV10-3|-|-
TGTGCCAGCAGTTACTCGAGACAAGAGCAGTACTTC
CASSYSRQEQYF